A single sample gave rise to the 23 T cell receptor beta chains below, sequenced in a study of T cell repertoires in cytomegalovirus infection. No cognate antigen is known for these TCRs. TCRdb re-called the reads with MiXCR, one entry per CDR3 protein. The sample contains around 570,000 distinct CDR3 sequences, approximately 40% of which appear only once. The starting material was cultured PBMCs, obtained from culture after CMV antigen stimulation. Receptors were obtained from a human donor in good health (CMV status not recorded). Some clones in this sample may be carry-over from other donors' samples.

In nucleotides, the CDR3 is TGTGCCAGCAGCTTTTCGGCTCGGTCGCCCTCCGGAGATACGCAGTATTTT. As protein: CASSFSARSPSGDTQYF. This chain uses TRBV5-6 with TRBJ2-3; D not resolved. V was trimmed by 2 bases and J by 5 bases, leaving 21 bases between them. CDR1 is SGHDT and CDR2 is YYEEEE in the germline V gene. CDR3 size: 17 residues.

The sample holds a few counts of this clonotype. V usage is TRBV4-1 and J usage is TRBJ1-5; D ambiguous. This CDR3 is built from 15 residues. Germline values: CDR1 MGHRA, CDR2 YSYEKL. V lost 0 bases, J lost 0 bases, and 6 bases lay in between. The chain's CDR3 is CASSQELGSNQPQHF. The CDR3 DNA is TGCGCCAGCAGCCAAGAATTGGGTAGCAATCAGCCCCAGCATTTT.

The chain uses TRBV12-3 or TRBV12-4 and TRBJ2-4, with D possibly matching TRBD1 (6 bases). The CDR3 spans 11 residues. Trimming left V 8 bases short and J 8 bases short, with 10 bases between. CDR3 loop: CASGGRDIQYF. Written as DNA, the CDR3 is TGTGCCAGCGGGGGCCGGGACATTCAGTACTTC.

DNA of the CDR3: TGTGCCAGCAGCTTAAGGATAGGGGTGGGGGGTACCTACAATGAGCAGTTCTTC. Protein sequence: CASSLRIGVGGTYNEQFF. The rearrangement links TRBV7-2 to TRBJ2-1; possible D gene TRBD2, 6 bases. Germline loops: CDR1 SGHTA, CDR2 FQGNSA. CDR3 length equals 18 residues. The V end lost 2 bases, the J end lost 2 bases, and 19 bases lay between the germline ends.

The genes are TRBV29-1 and TRBJ2-1; 9 bases agree with TRBD1. J lost 4 bases, V lost 6 bases, and 4 bases had no gene match. This CDR3 is built from 13 residues. The germline V gene encodes CDR1 SQVTM and CDR2 ANQGSEA. The CDR3 region has the DNA TGCAGCGTGACAGGGGGGGGTTACAATGAGCAGTTCTTC. Translation gives CSVTGGGYNEQFF.

V is TRBV20-1 and J is TRBJ2-5; 9 bases map to TRBD2. Germline values: CDR1 DFQATT, CDR2 SNEGSKA (reference sequence). The CDR3 is 14 amino acids. J lost 7 bases, V lost 3 bases, and 9 bases had no gene match. CDR3 nucleotide sequence: TGCAGTGCTAGTGTTAGCGGGGGAGCGGCGACCCAGTACTTC. Translating it yields CSASVSGGAATQYF.

This clonotype has just a few counts. The CDR3 DNA sequence: TGTGCCAGCAGCCCCGGTCATCTCGAGCAGTACTTC. Amino acid sequence: CASSPGHLEQYF. V is TRBV28 and J is TRBJ2-7; D gene uncertain. V lost 6 bases and J 6 bases, leaving 12 bases between the germline ends. CDR1 is MDHEN and CDR2 is SYDVKM in the germline V gene. The CDR3 is 12 amino acids.

The genes are TRBV7-2 and TRBJ2-5, with 8 bases lining up with TRBD2. Germline trimming cut 6 bases from V and 5 bases from J; bases unmatched to any gene: 17. This CDR3 is 17 amino acids long. Germline V gives CDR1 SGHTA, CDR2 FQGNSA. This chain's CDR3 is CASSQFRSGGPRETQYF. The CDR3 nucleotides are TGTGCCAGCAGTCAATTCAGGTCGGGAGGGCCTCGGGAGACCCAGTACTTC.

This clonotype was counted many times. The V and J genes are TRBV7-2 and TRBJ1-1; 7 bases are shared with TRBD1. The junction had 14 bases not matched to a gene; V was cut back by 3 bases and J by 7 bases. The V gene's germline CDR1 is SGHTA and CDR2 FQGNSA. This CDR3 spans 16 amino acids. For the CDR3, the DNA is TGTGCCAGCAGCTTCGGGGGAGGAGACAGGGCCCTTGAAGCTTTCTTT. As protein: CASSFGGGDRALEAFF.

The chain employs TRBV6-5 and TRBJ1-6, with D unclear. V lost 4 bases and J 6 bases, leaving 13 bases between the germline ends. This CDR3 contains 15 residues. In germline, CDR1 is MNHEY, CDR2 SVGAGI. This CDR3 reads CASSLRAEGNSPLHF. CDR3 sequence (DNA): TGTGCCAGCAGTTTGAGGGCCGAGGGTAATTCACCCCTCCACTTT.

This sequence joins TRBV6-1 and TRBJ2-7, with 7 bases matching TRBD1. Germline CDR1 reads MNHNS; CDR2 reads SASEGT. This CDR3 contains 16 residues. Trimming cost V 10 bases and J 3 bases; bases outside gene matches: 18. The CDR3 loop is CATKTHPTGKGYEQYF. As DNA, the CDR3 is TGTGCCACCAAGACACACCCGACAGGGAAGGGCTACGAGCAGTACTTC.

This clonotype was observed a few times. This chain links TRBV4-2 with TRBJ2-3; 10 positions match TRBD2. CDR3 size: 15 residues. J lost 7 bases, V lost 5 bases, and 9 bases had no gene match. Germline V CDR1 and CDR2: LGHNA, YNFKEQ. In DNA, the CDR3 is TGTGCCAGCAGCGCTAGCGGGGGCGACGTAAATACGCAGTATTTT. It yields the protein CASSASGGDVNTQYF.

This clonotype occurred a few times. J is TRBJ2-1 and V is TRBV19; D not resolved. This CDR3 has 13 amino acids. The germline V and J ends were trimmed by 6 bases and 6 bases, with 12 bases remaining between them. Germline CDR1 LNHDA, CDR2 SQIVND (reference sequence). CDR3 sequence reads: CASSPYHGNEQFF. The DNA of the CDR3 is TGTGCCAGTAGCCCCTACCATGGCAATGAGCAGTTCTTC.

CDR3 in amino acids: CASSQVAERNEKLFF. The CDR3 DNA reads TGTGCCAGCAGCCAAGTAGCGGAGCGAAATGAAAAACTGTTTTTT. The genes are TRBV14 and TRBJ1-4; D is uncertain. In germline, CDR1 is SGHDN, CDR2 FVKESK. The CDR3 has 15 residues. Trimming left V 1 base short and J 5 bases short, with 11 bases between.

The rearrangement links TRBV14 to TRBJ1-2; TRBD1 might be the D (6 bases). V was pared by 4 bases and J by 8 bases, with 17 bases between. Germline values: CDR1 SGHDN, CDR2 FVKESK. The CDR3 has 14 residues. CDR3 sequence (DNA): TGTGCCAGCAGCCCCACGGGGGCGCAGGGAGGCTACACCTTC. As protein: CASSPTGAQGGYTF.

The chain is built from TRBV11-3 and TRBJ1-1; perhaps TRBD1 as D (6 bases). This CDR3 is built from 13 residues. Trimming cost V 5 bases and J 5 bases, with 12 bases left between them. Germline V gene sequence: CDR1 SGHNT, CDR2 YENEEA. Here the CDR3 DNA reads TGTGCCAGCAGCACCACCCAGGGGACTGAAGCTTTCTTT. This codes for CASSTTQGTEAFF.

This clonotype was seen a handful of times. V usage is TRBV10-3 and J usage is TRBJ1-5; D unclear. The germline gives CDR1 ENHRY, CDR2 SYGVKD. V lost 0 bases and J lost 4, with 7 bases in between. The CDR3 length is 14 residues. The CDR3 loop is CAISESRGNQPQHF. As DNA, the CDR3 is TGTGCCATCAGTGAGTCGAGAGGGAATCAGCCCCAGCATTTT.

V usage is TRBV18 and J usage is TRBJ1-2; tentatively, D is TRBD1 (5 bases). V was clipped by 3 bases and J by 3 bases, with 14 bases between them. This CDR3 is built from 15 residues. Germline CDR1 KGHSH, CDR2 LQKENI. The CDR3 sequence is CASSPLDRPDYGYTF. Written as DNA, the CDR3 is TGTGCCAGCTCACCTCTCGACAGACCGGACTATGGCTACACCTTC.

This clonotype has just a few counts. This chain uses TRBV7-9 with TRBJ2-7; 8 bases fit TRBD1. Germline CDR1 and CDR2: SEHNR and FQNEAQ (reference sequence). The CDR3 totals 16 residues. V shed 4 bases and J 0 bases; nucleotides not matched to a gene: 8. The CDR3 sequence is CASSSRTGSFSYEQYF. CDR3 nucleotides: TGTGCCAGCAGCTCCCGGACAGGGAGTTTCTCCTACGAGCAGTACTTC.

This sequence joins TRBV18 and TRBJ2-1; D is unclear. V was shortened by 8 bases and J by 3 bases, with 17 bases between the two germline ends. Germline lookup yields CDR1 KGHSH and CDR2 LQKENI. The CDR3 has 15 residues. The CDR3 here is CASRIPGLGYNEQFF. The CDR3 nucleotides are TGTGCCAGCCGGATTCCCGGCTTAGGCTACAATGAGCAGTTCTTC.

The rearrangement links TRBV5-3 to TRBJ1-2; a possible D gene is TRBD1 (6 bases). TRBV5-3 is placed among ORFs of uncertain function. This CDR3 region has 15 residues. V was clipped by 8 bases and J by 2 bases, with 19 bases between them. Here the CDR3 reads CASSQDQGQNYGYTF. For the CDR3, the DNA is TGTGCCAGCAGCCAAGATCAGGGGCAAAACTATGGCTACACCTTC.

The chain recombines TRBV6-5 with TRBJ1-5; D is ambiguous. CDR1 is MNHEY, CDR2 SVGAGI, per germline. The CDR3 is 13 residues long. Trimming stripped 5 bases from V and 9 bases from J, with 14 bases between. The CDR3 nucleotides read TGTGCCAGCAGTGCCTCCTTTGGGTGGCCCCAGCATTTT. Encoded protein: CASSASFGWPQHF.

There are many counts of this clonotype. The rearrangement uses TRBV7-2 and TRBJ2-3, with D unresolved. The CDR3 has 14 residues. The V and J ends lost 1 base and 3 bases respectively, with 8 bases between them. Germline CDR1 reads SGHTA; CDR2 reads FQGNSA. The CDR3: CASSLGLATDTQYF. CDR3 sequence (DNA): TGTGCCAGCAGCTTAGGGTTGGCGACAGATACGCAGTATTTT.